The next 22 T cell receptor beta chains were all read from a single sample in a study of T cells in localized non-small cell lung cancer. Data came from immunoSEQ multiplex PCR; TCRdb stores just in-frame clones and leaves some out. In the table there are about 550 clones, 33% of which are singletons. Sequenced here: normal lung tissue next to the tumor, sampled before any cancer treatment. These receptors came from a female donor over 55 with stage I lung adenocarcinoma.

The chain recombines TRBV12-5 with TRBJ1-2; D call uncertain. CDR1 is LGHNT, CDR2 FRNRAP, per germline. There are 12 residues in the CDR3. The CDR3 DNA follows: TGTGCCAGCACCTCAAGGAGGAGTGGCTACACCTTC. Translating it yields CASTSRRSGYTF.

The chain links TRBV11-3 to TRBJ2-7; tentative D call: TRBD2 (6 bases). CDR1 is SGHNT, CDR2 YENEEA, per germline. Between the trimmed V and J ends, which lost 4 bases and 0 bases, there was a span of 10 bases. The CDR3 is 14 amino acids. CDR3 residues: CASSSGGSSYEQYF. CDR3 nucleotides: TGTGCCAGCAGCTCCGGAGGGAGCTCCTACGAGCAGTACTTC.

This clone counts as medium-sized. V and J are TRBV6-1 and TRBJ2-3; 7 nucleotides agree with TRBD1. Germline assignment: CDR1 MNHNS and CDR2 SASEGT. CDR3 length: 18 amino acids. V was pared by 0 bases and J by 0 bases, with 9 bases of the junction left unmatched. CDR3 sequence reads: CASSEAFRTGPSTDTQYF. The CDR3 DNA follows: TGTGCCAGCAGTGAAGCCTTCCGGACAGGACCTAGCACAGATACGCAGTATTTT.

V gene TRBV29-1 combines with J gene TRBJ1-1, with unresolved D. This CDR3 is 12 amino acids long. Trimming removed 7 bases at V and 5 bases at J, with 14 bases between. CDR1 SQVTM and CDR2 ANQGSEA come from the germline V gene. For the CDR3, the DNA is TGCAGCGCCTCGTCGGTGGGGACTGAAGCTTTCTTT. Its protein is CSASSVGTEAFF.

The chain couples TRBV18 to TRBJ1-1; D uncertain. The CDR3 sequence is 17 residues long. CDR1 is KGHSH and CDR2 is LQKENI in the germline V gene. Trimming took off 3 bases at V and 1 base at J, with 18 bases between the two ends. CDR3 sequence (DNA): TGTGCCAGCTCACCTCTACCCGTAAGCGGGAAGAACACTGAAGCTTTCTTT. It translates to CASSPLPVSGKNTEAFF.

The rearrangement joins TRBV30 to TRBJ1-2; possibly TRBD1 for D (6 bases). Germline values: CDR1 GTSNPN, CDR2 SVGIG (reference sequence). V lost 0 bases and J lost 4, with 9 bases in between. The CDR3 loop spans 13 amino acids. This CDR3 is CAWSVGGAYGYTF. CDR3 nucleotide sequence: TGTGCCTGGAGTGTTGGGGGGGCCTATGGCTACACCTTC.

Details on this clone: Other nucleotide sequences from this sample produce the same CDR3. V and J are TRBV19 and TRBJ1-1; TRBD1 is a possible D gene (6 bases). The V gene's germline CDR1 is LNHDA and CDR2 SQIVND (reference sequence). The CDR3 length is 14 residues. Trimming shortened V by 3 bases and J by 6 bases, and 14 bases separated the two germline ends. CDR3: CASSIGQGLPEAFF. For the CDR3, the DNA is TGTGCCAGTAGTATCGGGCAGGGGCTACCTGAAGCTTTCTTT.

The chain uses TRBV11-3 and TRBJ1-1, with unresolved D. The CDR3 totals 14 residues. Germline loops: CDR1 SGHNT, CDR2 YENEEA. With 5 bases removed from V and 1 base from J, the gap between germline ends came to 11 bases. CDR3 sequence: CASSPGGSNTEAFF. The CDR3 nucleotides are TGTGCCAGCAGCCCCGGAGGTTCGAACACTGAAGCTTTCTTT.

The table lists this clone with a few counts. The V gene is TRBV30, the J gene TRBJ1-2; D unclear. CDR3 length: 15 residues. Trimming removed 0 bases at V and 0 bases at J, with 11 bases between. The V gene's germline CDR1 is GTSNPN and CDR2 SVGIG (reference sequence). For the CDR3, the DNA is TGTGCCTGGAGTGTATTTGTACACTCTAACTATGGCTACACCTTC. Its protein product is CAWSVFVHSNYGYTF.

The table lists this clone with a few counts. The V and J genes are TRBV29-1 and TRBJ2-2; no clear D. The CDR3 consists of 13 residues. Trimming took off 2 bases at V and 5 bases at J, with 9 bases between the two ends. The germline CDR1 and CDR2 sequences are SQVTM and ANQGSEA. CDR3 bases: TGCAGCGTTGAATACAGTCTAACCGGGGAGCTGTTTTTT. Translating it yields CSVEYSLTGELFF.

The rearrangement uses TRBV11-3 and TRBJ1-2; tentative D call: TRBD1 (5 bases). The CDR3 length is 14 residues. The germline V and J ends were trimmed by 3 bases and 1 base, with 9 bases remaining between them. Germline V gene lookup returns CDR1 SGHNT and CDR2 YENEEA. In DNA form, the CDR3 reads TGTGCCAGCAGCTTGACACAGGTTAACTATGGCTACACCTTC. Its translation: CASSLTQVNYGYTF.

This chain links TRBV1 with TRBJ2-1. TRBV1 is given as a pseudogene. The CDR3 has 14 amino acids. The CDR3, as DNA: TGCGCCAGCAGCCAAGATGGGTATTACAATGAGCAGTTCTTC. Protein product: CASSQDGYYNEQFF.

This clone has a handful of counts. The V and J genes are TRBV6-8 and TRBJ1-2; tentatively, D is TRBD1 (5 bases). The CDR3 is made up of 14 amino acids. CDR1 MNHGY and CDR2 SAAAGT come from the germline V gene. V was shortened by 7 bases and J by 4 bases, with 16 bases between the two germline ends. CDR3 protein: CASNTPWGLYGYTF. DNA for the CDR3: TGTGCCAGCAATACCCCGTGGGGCCTCTATGGCTACACCTTC.

This clone was picked up a small number of times. CDR3 sequence reads: CASSEAGTGELFF. CDR3 sequence (DNA): TGTGCCAGCAGTGAAGCGGGCACCGGGGAGCTGTTTTTT. The J gene is TRBJ2-2, the V gene TRBV6-4, with D possibly matching TRBD2 (6 bases). V lost 3 bases, J lost 4 bases, and 6 bases lay in between. CDR3 length: 13 amino acids. The germline gives CDR1 MRHNA, CDR2 SNTAGT.

There are a few counts of this clone. The rearrangement links TRBV19 to TRBJ2-7; perhaps TRBD1 as D (6 bases). Germline V lookup: CDR1 LNHDA, CDR2 SQIVND (reference sequence). The V and J ends lost 6 bases and 3 bases respectively, with 18 bases between them. This CDR3 has 15 residues. CDR3 DNA: TGTGCCAGTAGCCTATCGGACAGCTTTCGCTACGAGCAGTACTTC. Translated, it gives CASSLSDSFRYEQYF.

The genes are TRBV11-3 and TRBJ1-1, with 8 bases that match TRBD1. The CDR3 runs 15 residues. The germline CDR1 and CDR2 sequences are SGHNT and YENEEA. After removal of 5 bases from V and 5 bases from J, the junction contained 10 bases not matched to a gene. CDR3 protein: CASSIPTGEETEAFF. In DNA form, the CDR3 reads TGTGCCAGCAGCATACCGACAGGGGAGGAAACTGAAGCTTTCTTT.

As for this clone: The junction departs from the called germline gene at one end, perhaps through a read error. The rearrangement joins TRBV6-8 to TRBJ2-2; D may be TRBD2 (6 bases). CDR3 length: 15 amino acids. The germline V gene has CDR1 MNHGY and CDR2 SAAAGT. The CDR3 loop is CAISSSEINTGELFF. CDR3 nucleotide sequence: TGTGCCATCTCGTCTAGCGAGATAAACACTGGGGAGCTGTTTTTT.

The chain employs TRBV29-1 and TRBJ1-2, with 8 bases aligning to TRBD1. This CDR3 has 13 residues. V was pared by 5 bases and J by 4 bases, with 6 bases of the junction left unmatched. Germline values: CDR1 SQVTM, CDR2 ANQGSEA. The CDR3 DNA reads as TGCAGCGTTACAACAGGGGGGGCCTATGGCTACACCTTC. Amino acids: CSVTTGGAYGYTF.

By share, this clone counts as medium-sized. The chain carries TRBV6-8 and TRBJ2-3, with 11 bases aligning to TRBD2. The germline V gene has CDR1 MNHGY and CDR2 SAAAGT. The J segment lost 1 base and the V segment lost 4 bases, leaving 7 bases of the junction unmatched. The CDR3 loop spans 17 amino acids. In DNA, the CDR3 is TGTGCCAGCAGTTTTAGAGTAGCGGGAGGGGGCACAGATACGCAGTATTTT. Amino acids: CASSFRVAGGGTDTQYF.

Comment on this clone: The sample has other DNA sequences that encode this CDR3 too. The chain employs TRBV18 and TRBJ1-3; 7 bases fit TRBD1. V was clipped by 2 bases and J by 0 bases; unmatched bases: 1. The CDR3 runs 15 residues. Germline loops: CDR1 KGHSH, CDR2 LQKENI. The CDR3 DNA follows: TGTGCCAGCTCACCAGGGACAGCCTCTGGAAACACCATATATTTT. Translated: CASSPGTASGNTIYF.

By frequency in the sample, this clone is large. V usage is TRBV9 and J usage is TRBJ1-1; D gene ambiguous. CDR1 SGDLS and CDR2 YYNGEE come from the germline V gene. The CDR3 runs to 16 residues. Between the trimmed V and J ends, which lost 5 bases and 1 base, there was a span of 18 bases. The CDR3 DNA follows: TGTGCCAGCAGTGCCCCCGGGTGGGGTGAGAACACTGAAGCTTTCTTT. Amino acid sequence: CASSAPGWGENTEAFF.

This clone was seen only a few times. This chain uses TRBV11-3 with TRBJ2-7; D remains ambiguous. Germline loops: CDR1 SGHNT, CDR2 YENEEA. The CDR3 sequence is 14 residues long. The V gene lost 5 bases and the J gene lost 3 bases, with 14 bases spanning the gap. The CDR3, as DNA: TGTGCCAGCAGCCTCGGTAGCACAAGCTACGAGCAGTACTTC. Protein product: CASSLGSTSYEQYF.